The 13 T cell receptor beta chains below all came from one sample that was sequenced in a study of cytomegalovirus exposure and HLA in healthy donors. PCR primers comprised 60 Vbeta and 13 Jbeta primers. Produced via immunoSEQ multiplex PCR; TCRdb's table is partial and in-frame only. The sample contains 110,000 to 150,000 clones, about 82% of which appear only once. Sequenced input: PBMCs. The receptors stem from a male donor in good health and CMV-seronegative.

This CDR3 reads CASSQGGTVGSEQYF. The CDR3 region has the DNA TGCGCCAGCAGCCAAGGAGGGACAGTCGGGAGCGAGCAGTACTTC. V gene TRBV4-1 combines with J gene TRBJ2-7, with TRBD1 as a possible D gene (7 bases). From germline, CDR1 is MGHRA and CDR2 YSYEKL. V was cut by 1 base and J by 6 bases, with 16 bases left in between. This CDR3 region has 15 residues.

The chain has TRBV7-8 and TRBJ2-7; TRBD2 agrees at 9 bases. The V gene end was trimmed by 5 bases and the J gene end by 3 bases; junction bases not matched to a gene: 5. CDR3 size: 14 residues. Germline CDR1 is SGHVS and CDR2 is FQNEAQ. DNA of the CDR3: TGTGCCAGCAGCCGCGGGAGGGCGGGCTACGAGCAGTACTTC. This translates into CASSRGRAGYEQYF.

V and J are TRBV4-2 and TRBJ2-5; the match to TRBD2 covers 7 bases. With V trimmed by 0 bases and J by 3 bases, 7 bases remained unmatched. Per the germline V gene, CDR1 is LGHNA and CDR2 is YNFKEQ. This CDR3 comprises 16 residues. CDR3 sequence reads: CASSQDWREREETQYF. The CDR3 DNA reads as TGTGCCAGCAGCCAAGATTGGCGGGAGAGGGAAGAGACCCAGTACTTC.

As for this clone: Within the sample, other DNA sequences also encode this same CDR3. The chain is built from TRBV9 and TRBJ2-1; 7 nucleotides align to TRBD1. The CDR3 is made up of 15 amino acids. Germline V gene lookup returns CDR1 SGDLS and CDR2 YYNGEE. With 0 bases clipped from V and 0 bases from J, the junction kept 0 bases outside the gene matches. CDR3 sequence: CASSVGQGSYNEQFF. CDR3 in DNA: TGTGCCAGCAGCGTAGGACAGGGCTCCTACAATGAGCAGTTCTTC.

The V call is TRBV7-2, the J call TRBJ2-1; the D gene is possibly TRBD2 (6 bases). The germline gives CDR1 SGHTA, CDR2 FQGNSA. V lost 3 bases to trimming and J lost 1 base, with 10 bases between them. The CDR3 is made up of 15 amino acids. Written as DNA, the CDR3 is TGTGCCAGCAGCTTGGCGGGGTTTTCCTACAATGAGCAGTTCTTC. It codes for CASSLAGFSYNEQFF. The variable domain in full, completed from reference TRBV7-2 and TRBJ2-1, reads GAGVSQSPSNKVTEKGKDVELRCDPISGHTALYWYRQSLGQGLEFLIYFQGNSAPDKSGLPSDRFSAERTGGSVSTLTIQRTQQEDSAVYLCASSLAGFSYNEQFFGPGTRLTVL.

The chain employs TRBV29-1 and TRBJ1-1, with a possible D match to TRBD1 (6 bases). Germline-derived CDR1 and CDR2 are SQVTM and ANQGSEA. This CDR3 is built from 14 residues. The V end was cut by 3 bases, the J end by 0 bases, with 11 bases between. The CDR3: CSVESGHMNTEAFF. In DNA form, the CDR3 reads TGCAGCGTTGAGTCGGGACACATGAACACTGAAGCTTTCTTT.

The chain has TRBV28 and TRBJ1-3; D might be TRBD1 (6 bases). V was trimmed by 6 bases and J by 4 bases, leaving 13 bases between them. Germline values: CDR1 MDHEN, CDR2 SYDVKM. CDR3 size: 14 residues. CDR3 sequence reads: CASRKPTGGNTIYF. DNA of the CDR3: TGTGCCAGCAGGAAACCGACAGGCGGAAACACCATATATTTT.

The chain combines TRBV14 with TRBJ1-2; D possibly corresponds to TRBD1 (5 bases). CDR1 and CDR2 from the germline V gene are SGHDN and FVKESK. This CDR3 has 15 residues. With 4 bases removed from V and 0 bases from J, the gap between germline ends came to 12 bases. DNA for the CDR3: TGTGCCAGCAGCCCAGAGGACACCGCTAACTATGGCTACACCTTC. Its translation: CASSPEDTANYGYTF.

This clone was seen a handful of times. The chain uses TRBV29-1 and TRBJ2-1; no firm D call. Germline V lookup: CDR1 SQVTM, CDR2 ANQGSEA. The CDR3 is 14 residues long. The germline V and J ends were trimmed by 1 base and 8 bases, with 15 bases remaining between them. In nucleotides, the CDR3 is TGCAGCGTTGAAGTAAAATTGCCACTCGATGAGCAGTTCTTC. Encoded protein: CSVEVKLPLDEQFF.

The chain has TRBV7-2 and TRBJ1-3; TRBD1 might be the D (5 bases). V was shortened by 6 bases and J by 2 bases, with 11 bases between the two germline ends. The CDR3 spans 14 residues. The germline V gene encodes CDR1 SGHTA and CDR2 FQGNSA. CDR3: CASSNSRAGNTIYF. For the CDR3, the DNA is TGTGCCAGCAGTAATAGCAGGGCTGGAAACACCATATATTTT.

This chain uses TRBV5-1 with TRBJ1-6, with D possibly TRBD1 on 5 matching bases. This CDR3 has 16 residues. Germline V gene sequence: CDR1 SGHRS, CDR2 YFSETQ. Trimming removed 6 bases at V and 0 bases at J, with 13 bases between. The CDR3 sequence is CASTDLDSSYNSPLHF. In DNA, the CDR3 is TGCGCCAGCACGGACCTTGACAGCTCCTATAATTCACCCCTCCACTTT.

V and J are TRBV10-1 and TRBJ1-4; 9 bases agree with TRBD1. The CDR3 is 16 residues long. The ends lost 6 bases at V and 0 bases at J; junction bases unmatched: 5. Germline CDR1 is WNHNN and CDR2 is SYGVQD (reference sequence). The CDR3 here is CASRGQGTATNEKLFF. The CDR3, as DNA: TGCGCCAGCAGAGGACAGGGGACCGCAACTAATGAAAAACTGTTTTTT.

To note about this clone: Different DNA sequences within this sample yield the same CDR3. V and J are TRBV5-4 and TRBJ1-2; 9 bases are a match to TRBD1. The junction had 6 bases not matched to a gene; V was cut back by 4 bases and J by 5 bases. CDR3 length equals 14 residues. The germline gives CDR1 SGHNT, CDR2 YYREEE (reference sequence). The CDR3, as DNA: TGTGCCAGCAGCCCGGACAGGGGAAATTATGGCTACACCTTC. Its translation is CASSPDRGNYGYTF. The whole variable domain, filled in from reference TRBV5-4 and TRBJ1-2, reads ETGVTQSPTHLIKTRGQQVTLRCSSQSGHNTVSWYQQALGQGPQFIFQYYREEENGRGNFPPRFSGLQFPNYSSELNVNALELDDSALYLCASSPDRGNYGYTFGSGTRLTVV.